One sample yielded the 26 T cell receptor beta chains listed below, sequenced in a study of cytomegalovirus exposure and HLA in healthy donors. Sequencing used immunoSEQ multiplex PCR; TCRdb keeps in-frame clones, though not all of them. The table records 240,000 or so clones, more than 75% of them present only once. Specimen: PBMCs. The receptors shown here come from a woman aged 30 to 39 in good health and CMV-seropositive.

V and J are TRBV27 and TRBJ2-1, with TRBD2 matching 15 bases. The CDR3 is 18 residues long. V trimming: 3 bases; J trimming: 3 bases; junction bases outside the gene matches: 6. The germline V gene encodes CDR1 MNHEY and CDR2 SMNVEV (reference sequence). Here the CDR3 reads CASSFGLAGGPIYNEQFF. The DNA for the CDR3 is TGTGCCAGCAGTTTCGGACTAGCGGGAGGGCCTATCTACAATGAGCAGTTCTTC.

The chain recombines TRBV5-1 with TRBJ1-5, with D possibly TRBD1 on 5 matching bases. This CDR3 has 15 amino acids. CDR1 SGHRS and CDR2 YFSETQ come from the germline V gene. Trimming shortened V by 4 bases and J by 6 bases, and 17 bases separated the two germline ends. The CDR3 DNA reads TGCGCCAGCAGCCCGGACATGATCGACGGTCAGCCCCAGCATTTT. Translating gives CASSPDMIDGQPQHF.

The J gene is TRBJ2-2, the V gene TRBV5-6; D gene uncertain. The V end was cut by 0 bases, the J end by 7 bases, with 10 bases between. Per germline, CDR1 SGHDT and CDR2 YYEEEE. CDR3 length: 14 residues. The CDR3 nucleotides read TGTGCCAGCAGCTTGGGGCCCTTGATCGGGGAGCTGTTTTTT. Protein: CASSLGPLIGELFF.

This clone occurred once. Other DNA sequences in this sample translate to the same CDR3. This chain links TRBV30 with TRBJ1-1, with D maybe TRBD1 (5 bases). CDR3 length: 13 residues. Germline CDR1 is GTSNPN and CDR2 is SVGIG (reference sequence). V lost 2 bases to trimming and J lost 1 base, with 8 bases between them. In nucleotides, the CDR3 is TGTGCCTGGAGTCTGGGGGGGAACACTGAAGCTTTCTTT. This translates into CAWSLGGNTEAFF.

The chain links TRBV28 to TRBJ2-1; 9 nucleotides align to TRBD2. This CDR3 has 15 residues. Trimming removed 5 bases from V and 9 bases from J; junction bases left unmatched: 11. Germline CDR1 and CDR2: MDHEN and SYDVKM. In DNA form, the CDR3 reads TGTGCCAGCAGTATAGCGGGAGAGTCGGGCAGTGAGCAGTTCTTC. Its protein is CASSIAGESGSEQFF.

This clone was counted at least ten times. Other nucleotide sequences from this sample produce the same CDR3. The J gene is TRBJ2-3, the V gene TRBV28, with D maybe TRBD2 (6 bases). The germline V gene encodes CDR1 MDHEN and CDR2 SYDVKM. The CDR3 sequence is 14 residues long. The V end was cut by 6 bases, the J end by 2 bases, with 12 bases between. In DNA form, the CDR3 reads TGTGCCAGCAGGACCGGGACTGACACAGATACGCAGTATTTT. Protein: CASRTGTDTDTQYF.

This chain connects TRBV29-1 to TRBJ2-7, with D hard to call. The V end was cut by 3 bases, the J end by 2 bases, with 11 bases between. This CDR3 contains 13 residues. Germline V CDR1 and CDR2: SQVTM, ANQGSEA. This CDR3 reads CSVEGTAAYEQYF. DNA of the CDR3: TGCAGCGTTGAGGGCACAGCCGCCTACGAGCAGTACTTC.

CDR3 sequence: CASGPRVTQETQYF. The CDR3 nucleotides read TGTGCCAGCGGCCCCCGGGTCACGCAAGAGACCCAGTACTTC. This chain connects TRBV5-4 to TRBJ2-5; D gene unclear. Germline-derived CDR1 and CDR2 are SGHNT and YYREEE (reference sequence). V shed 7 bases and J shed 2 bases, with 15 bases lying between them. The CDR3 runs 14 residues.

This sequence joins TRBV4-1 and TRBJ2-5, with 7 bases that match TRBD2. V trimming: 0 bases; J trimming: 2 bases; junction bases outside the gene matches: 12. CDR1 and CDR2 (germline): MGHRA, YSYEKL. This CDR3 is built from 18 residues. The CDR3 region has the DNA TGCGCCAGCAGCCAAGAGGAAGTAGGGGAGGGCCCTCAAGAGACCCAGTACTTC. It encodes CASSQEEVGEGPQETQYF.

The V call is TRBV6-6, the J call TRBJ1-1, with TRBD1 as a possible D gene (5 bases). The CDR3 has 14 amino acids. V was pared by 5 bases and J by 3 bases, with 13 bases between. The germline CDR1 and CDR2 sequences are MNHNY and SVGAGI (reference sequence). CDR3 amino acids: CASSHQTVYTEAFF. The CDR3 nucleotides read TGTGCCAGCAGTCACCAGACAGTCTACACTGAAGCTTTCTTT.

In this sample, this clone turned up a few times. V usage is TRBV30 and J usage is TRBJ1-2, with D tentatively TRBD1 (5 bases). Trimming left V 4 bases short and J 2 bases short, with 8 bases between. The CDR3 length is 12 residues. Germline CDR1 GTSNPN, CDR2 SVGIG (reference sequence). The CDR3 DNA follows: TGTGCCTGGACTGGGGGGAACTATGGCTACACCTTC. Encoded protein: CAWTGGNYGYTF.

The CDR3 region is CASSPHRGAGGELFF. DNA for the CDR3: TGTGCCAGCAGTCCCCACAGGGGCGCTGGCGGGGAGCTGTTTTTT. The J gene is TRBJ2-2, the V gene TRBV28; the match to TRBD1 covers 7 bases. The germline CDR1 and CDR2 sequences are MDHEN and SYDVKM. V lost 5 bases and J lost 7; bases outside the gene matches: 10. The CDR3 length is 15 residues.

J is TRBJ2-5 and V is TRBV14; D is possibly TRBD2 (5 bases). There are 16 residues in the CDR3. Germline CDR1 is SGHDN and CDR2 is FVKESK. Trimming cost V 4 bases and J 2 bases, with 17 bases left between them. This chain's CDR3 is CASSPRGNWDQETQYF. The CDR3 coding sequence is TGTGCCAGCAGCCCCCGGGGAAATTGGGATCAAGAGACCCAGTACTTC.

CDR3 DNA: TGTGCCAGCAGTGCCGGGACTAGCAGTTACAATGAGCAGTTCTTC. This gives the protein CASSAGTSSYNEQFF. The chain couples TRBV2 to TRBJ2-1, with 9 bases matching TRBD2. The CDR3 consists of 15 residues. The trim removed 4 bases at V and 4 bases at J, leaving 5 bases unmatched. Germline CDR1 and CDR2: SNHLY and FYNNEI. Supplemented by reference TRBV2 and TRBJ2-1, the full variable domain reads EPEVTQTPSHQVTQMGQEVILRCVPISNHLYFYWYRQILGQKVEFLVSFYNNEISEKSEIFDDQFSVERPDGSNFTLKIRSTKLEDSAMYFCASSAGTSSYNEQFFGPGTRLTVL.

This clone has only a few counts. The J gene is TRBJ2-5, the V gene TRBV5-1; perhaps TRBD2 as D (5 bases). V lost 0 bases and J lost 2, with 8 bases in between. There are 14 residues in the CDR3. Germline assignment: CDR1 SGHRS and CDR2 YFSETQ. The CDR3 sequence: CASSLARGQETQYF. The CDR3, as DNA: TGCGCCAGCAGCTTGGCCCGGGGACAAGAGACCCAGTACTTC. Drawing the rest from reference TRBV5-1 and TRBJ2-5, the complete variable domain is KAGVTQTPRYLIKTRGQQVTLSCSPISGHRSVSWYQQTPGQGLQFLFEYFSETQRNKGNFPGRFSGRQFSNSRSEMNVSTLELGDSALYLCASSLARGQETQYFGPGTRLLVL.

The chain joins TRBV5-6 to TRBJ2-1, with D tentatively TRBD2 (6 bases). The CDR3 spans 13 residues. Germline V gene data show CDR1 as SGHDT and CDR2 as YYEEEE. The V and J ends lost 3 bases and 7 bases respectively, with 11 bases between them. The CDR3 DNA sequence: TGTGCCAGCAGCTCTCCGGGAGTAAATGAGCAGTTCTTC. As protein: CASSSPGVNEQFF.

The rearrangement links TRBV28 to TRBJ2-1, with 10 bases fitting TRBD2. Germline V CDR1 and CDR2: MDHEN, SYDVKM. The CDR3 consists of 16 residues. V dropped 6 bases and J dropped 11; count of bases not matched to a gene: 16. The CDR3 region is CASRISLAGVSSKQFF. The DNA of the CDR3 is TGTGCCAGCAGAATTTCCCTAGCGGGAGTATCGAGTAAGCAGTTCTTC.

The chain employs TRBV29-1 and TRBJ2-3, with 9 bases lining up with TRBD1. Germline V gene lookup returns CDR1 SQVTM and CDR2 ANQGSEA. The CDR3 covers 13 residues. V was pared by 6 bases and J by 4 bases, with 5 bases of the junction left unmatched. The CDR3 region is CSVRQGVADTQYF. CDR3 nucleotides: TGCAGCGTCCGACAGGGGGTAGCAGATACGCAGTATTTT.

The chain has TRBV19 and TRBJ2-7, with D uncertain. The CDR3 loop spans 14 amino acids. V was shortened by 3 bases and J by 3 bases, with 12 bases between the two germline ends. Germline CDR1 and CDR2: LNHDA and SQIVND (reference sequence). Here the CDR3 reads CASSIPGTIYEQYF. The CDR3, as DNA: TGTGCCAGTAGTATTCCAGGAACCATCTACGAGCAGTACTTC.

This clone was seen once. This chain connects TRBV19 to TRBJ2-5; TRBD1 matches 7 bases. Germline V gives CDR1 LNHDA, CDR2 SQIVND (reference sequence). Trimming cost V 5 bases and J 1 base; bases outside gene matches: 10. This CDR3 region has 16 residues. CDR3 protein: CASSAITGDVQETQYF. Here the CDR3 DNA reads TGTGCCAGTAGTGCGATAACAGGGGACGTCCAAGAGACCCAGTACTTC. Looking up the rest from reference TRBV19 and TRBJ2-5 gives the full variable domain: DGGITQSPKYLFRKEGQNVTLSCEQNLNHDAMYWYRQDPGQGLRLIYYSQIVNDFQKGDIAEGYSVSREKKESFPLTVTSAQKNPTAFYLCASSAITGDVQETQYFGPGTRLLVL.

The rearrangement uses TRBV4-1 and TRBJ2-2; 9 nucleotides agree with TRBD2. Germline V lookup: CDR1 MGHRA, CDR2 YSYEKL. Germline trimming cut 1 base from V and 7 bases from J; bases unmatched to any gene: 7. This CDR3 is 16 amino acids long. The CDR3 nucleotides are TGCGCCAGCAGCCAAGTGGGGGGACTAGCAAACGGGGAGCTGTTTTTT. Encoded protein: CASSQVGGLANGELFF.

V usage is TRBV19 and J usage is TRBJ2-2; 8 bases align to TRBD2. V trimming: 9 bases; J trimming: 4 bases; junction bases outside the gene matches: 13. The germline gives CDR1 LNHDA, CDR2 SQIVND (reference sequence). This CDR3 spans 16 amino acids. In DNA form, the CDR3 reads TGTGCCAGCCGCCCCCAAGCGGGAGCGGGCACCGGGGAGCTGTTTTTT. Protein sequence: CASRPQAGAGTGELFF.

A few counts support this clone. The chain recombines TRBV27 with TRBJ2-7, with D maybe TRBD1 (6 bases). V was shortened by 5 bases and J by 10 bases, with 18 bases between the two germline ends. The germline CDR1 and CDR2 sequences are MNHEY and SMNVEV (reference sequence). The CDR3 contains 13 residues. For the CDR3, the DNA is TGTGCCAGCAGTCTCCAAATGCAGGGGATTCAGTACTTC. Residues: CASSLQMQGIQYF.

This clone has a handful of counts. The chain couples TRBV30 to TRBJ1-1, with D unclear. The V end lost 0 bases, the J end lost 6 bases, and 11 bases lay between the germline ends. CDR1 GTSNPN and CDR2 SVGIG come from the germline V gene (reference sequence). CDR3 length: 13 residues. The CDR3 region is CAWSVTGWSEAFF. CDR3 bases: TGTGCCTGGAGTGTTACCGGGTGGTCTGAAGCTTTCTTT.

The chain joins TRBV18 to TRBJ2-7; possible D gene TRBD1, 5 bases. Trimming cost V 4 bases and J 2 bases, with 15 bases left between them. The CDR3 runs 15 residues. CDR1 and CDR2 from the germline V gene are KGHSH and LQKENI. CDR3 nucleotide sequence: TGTGCCAGCTCACGGGCCGGACAAGGACCCTACGAGCAGTACTTC. Translation gives CASSRAGQGPYEQYF.

V usage is TRBV7-2 and J usage is TRBJ1-4, with TRBD1 as a possible D gene (6 bases). Germline CDR1 SGHTA, CDR2 FQGNSA. The CDR3 loop spans 16 amino acids. V was pared by 5 bases and J by 2 bases, with 15 bases between. Here the CDR3 DNA reads TGTGCCAGCAGCCCAACAGGGCTATTCACTAATGAAAAACTGTTTTTT. It specifies CASSPTGLFTNEKLFF.